This T cell receptor (beta chain) originates from a study of blood T cell repertoires in COVID-19. The CDR3 runs to 15 residues. Per germline, CDR1 SGDLS and CDR2 YYNGEE. Deletions cut 0 bases from V and 1 base from J, with 9 bases between. Generated by immunoSEQ multiplex PCR, the TCRdb table keeps only in-frame clones and is missing some. The profile shows under 300,000 clones, about nine tenths of them singletons. The TCR originated in a man in his thirties or forties who had recovered from COVID-19. The chain recombines TRBV9 with TRBJ2-3; the D gene is possibly TRBD1 (6 bases). Sequenced input: peripheral blood. The CDR3 coding sequence is TGTGCCAGCAGCGTAGGTGGGGGCCGCACAGATACGCAGTATTTT. As protein: CASSVGGGRTDTQYF.